This T cell receptor (beta chain) is from a study of T-cell reconstitution after alpha-beta-depleted transplantation in children. Study observations and caveats: Diversity of TCRbeta at day 60 was high in some patients, arising from surviving recipient T cells and thymic progenitors. Several hundred expanded graft clones reportedly supplied alpha-beta T cells about two months after transplant.

This CDR3 has 16 amino acids. V was clipped by 5 bases and J by 0 bases, with 17 bases between them. Germline lookup yields CDR1 SGHDN and CDR2 FVKESK. Researchers prepared the TCRbeta library using unique molecular identifiers, the study reports. TCRdb re-analysed the PCR reads in MiXCR, keeping a single row per CDR3 protein. The data contain hundreds of thousands of distinct CDR3 sequences, around 13% of them seen just once; the ten biggest clones take up 2.2%. This clonotype occurred a few times. Its antigen is unknown. This receptor was identified in a male patient younger than 18 who had a stem cell transplant for acute myeloid leukemia, so the T cells may come from the graft donor. This chain links TRBV14 with TRBJ2-7; a weak D match, TRBD2 (6 bases). Source: PBMCs, mostly from graft donor cells, taken 360 days after TCRalphabeta/CD19-depleted stem cell transplant. The CDR3, as DNA: TGTGCCAGCAGCGTCCTAGCGACAACCTTCTCCTACGAGCAGTACTTC. Its translation: CASSVLATTFSYEQYF.